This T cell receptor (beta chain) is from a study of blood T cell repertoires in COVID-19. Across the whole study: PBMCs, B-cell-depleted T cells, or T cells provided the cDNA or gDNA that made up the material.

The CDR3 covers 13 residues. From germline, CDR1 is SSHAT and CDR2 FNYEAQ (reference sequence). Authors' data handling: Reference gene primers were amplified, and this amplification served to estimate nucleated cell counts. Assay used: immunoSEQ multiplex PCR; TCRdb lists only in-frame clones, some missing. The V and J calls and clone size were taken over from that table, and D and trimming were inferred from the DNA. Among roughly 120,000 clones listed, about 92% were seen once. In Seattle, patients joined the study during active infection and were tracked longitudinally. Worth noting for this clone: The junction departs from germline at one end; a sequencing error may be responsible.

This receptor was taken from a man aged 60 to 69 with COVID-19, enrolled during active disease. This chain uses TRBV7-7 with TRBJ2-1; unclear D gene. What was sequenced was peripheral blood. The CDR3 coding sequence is TGTGCTAGCAGCTTAACGAGCTACAATGAGCAGTTCTTC. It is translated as CASSLTSYNEQFF.